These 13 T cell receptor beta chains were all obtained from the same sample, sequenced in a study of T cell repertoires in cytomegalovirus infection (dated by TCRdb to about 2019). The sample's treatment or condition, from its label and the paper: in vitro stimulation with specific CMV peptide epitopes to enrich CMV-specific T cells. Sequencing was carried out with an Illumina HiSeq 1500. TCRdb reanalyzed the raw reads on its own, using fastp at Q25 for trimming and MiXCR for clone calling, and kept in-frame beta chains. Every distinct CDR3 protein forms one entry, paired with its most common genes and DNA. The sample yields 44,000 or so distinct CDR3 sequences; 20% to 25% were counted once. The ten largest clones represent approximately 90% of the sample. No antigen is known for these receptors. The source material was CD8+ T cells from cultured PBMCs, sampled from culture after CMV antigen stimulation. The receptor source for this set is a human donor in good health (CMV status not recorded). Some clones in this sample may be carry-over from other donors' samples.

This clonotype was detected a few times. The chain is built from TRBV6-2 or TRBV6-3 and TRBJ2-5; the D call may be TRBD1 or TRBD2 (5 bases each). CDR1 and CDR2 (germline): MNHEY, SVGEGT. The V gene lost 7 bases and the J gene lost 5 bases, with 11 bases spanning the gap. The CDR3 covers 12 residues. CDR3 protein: CASTRDRETQYF. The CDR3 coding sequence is TGTGCCAGCACTCGGGACCGGGAGACCCAGTACTTC.

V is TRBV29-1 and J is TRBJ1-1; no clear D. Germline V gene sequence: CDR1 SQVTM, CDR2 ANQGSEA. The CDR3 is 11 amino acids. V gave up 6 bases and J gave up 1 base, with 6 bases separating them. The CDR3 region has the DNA TGCAGCGTAGAGACGAACACTGAAGCTTTCTTT. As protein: CSVETNTEAFF.

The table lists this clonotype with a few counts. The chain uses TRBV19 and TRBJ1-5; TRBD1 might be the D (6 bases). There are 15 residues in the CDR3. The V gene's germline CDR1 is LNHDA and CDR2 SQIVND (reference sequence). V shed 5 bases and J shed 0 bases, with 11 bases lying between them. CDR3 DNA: TGTGCCAGTAGTGTCGGGACAAATAGCAATCAGCCCCAGCATTTT. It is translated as CASSVGTNSNQPQHF.

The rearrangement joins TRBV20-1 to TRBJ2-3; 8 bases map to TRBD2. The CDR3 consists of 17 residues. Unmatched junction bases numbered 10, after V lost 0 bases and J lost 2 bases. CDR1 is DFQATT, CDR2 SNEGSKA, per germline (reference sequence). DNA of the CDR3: TGCAGTGCTAGAGAGTACCAGCGGGAGCGGTACACAGATACGCAGTATTTT. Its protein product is CSAREYQRERYTDTQYF.

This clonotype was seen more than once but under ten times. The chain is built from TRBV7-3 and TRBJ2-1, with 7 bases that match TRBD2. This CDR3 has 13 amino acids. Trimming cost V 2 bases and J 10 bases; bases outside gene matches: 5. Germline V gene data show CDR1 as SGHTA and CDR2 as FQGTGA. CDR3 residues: CASSLLIGGEQFF. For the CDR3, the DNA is TGTGCCAGCAGCTTATTAATCGGGGGGGAGCAGTTCTTC.

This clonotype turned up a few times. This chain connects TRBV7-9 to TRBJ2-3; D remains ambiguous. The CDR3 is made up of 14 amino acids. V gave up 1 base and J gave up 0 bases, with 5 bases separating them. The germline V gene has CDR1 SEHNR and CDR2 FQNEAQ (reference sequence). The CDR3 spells CASSLEHSTDTQYF. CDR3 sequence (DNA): TGTGCCAGCAGCTTAGAACATAGCACAGATACGCAGTATTTT.

CDR3 in amino acids: CASSKGLGSFGELFF. Written as DNA, the CDR3 is TGTGCCAGCAGCAAGGGACTAGGTAGTTTCGGGGAGCTGTTTTTT. The rearrangement uses TRBV7-8 and TRBJ2-2, with 8 bases that match TRBD2. Germline CDR1 SGHVS, CDR2 FQNEAQ. V lost 5 bases to trimming and J lost 7 bases; unmatched junction nucleotides: 9. The length of the CDR3 is 15 residues.

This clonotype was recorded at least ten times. The CDR3 coding sequence is TGTGCCAGCAGCTTAGCGGGGGAGTTCGATCAGCCCCAGCATTTT. Translation gives CASSLAGEFDQPQHF. The rearrangement uses TRBV7-8 and TRBJ1-5; TRBD1 is a possible D gene (5 bases). V shed 0 bases and J shed 5 bases, with 11 bases lying between them. CDR1 is SGHVS, CDR2 FQNEAQ, per germline. The CDR3 is made up of 15 amino acids.

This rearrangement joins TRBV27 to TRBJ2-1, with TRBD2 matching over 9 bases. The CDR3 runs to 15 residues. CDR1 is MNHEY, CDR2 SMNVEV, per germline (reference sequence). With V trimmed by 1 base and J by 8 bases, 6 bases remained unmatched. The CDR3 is CASSLYSGGWDEQFF. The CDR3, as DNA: TGTGCCAGCAGTTTATACAGCGGGGGGTGGGATGAGCAGTTCTTC.

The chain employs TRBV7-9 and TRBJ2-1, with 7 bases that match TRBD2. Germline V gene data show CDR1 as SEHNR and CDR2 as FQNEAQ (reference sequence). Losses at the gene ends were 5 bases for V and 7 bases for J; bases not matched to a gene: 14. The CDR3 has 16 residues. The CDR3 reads CASSPPAGVLGNEQFF. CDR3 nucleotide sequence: TGTGCCAGCAGCCCACCCGCGGGGGTCCTAGGGAATGAGCAGTTCTTC.

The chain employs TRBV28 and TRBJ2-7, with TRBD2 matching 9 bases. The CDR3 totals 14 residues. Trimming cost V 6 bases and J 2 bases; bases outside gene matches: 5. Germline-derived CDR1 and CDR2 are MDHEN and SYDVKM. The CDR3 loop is CASSASSGTYEQYF. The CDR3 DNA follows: TGTGCCAGCAGCGCATCTAGCGGGACCTACGAGCAGTACTTC.

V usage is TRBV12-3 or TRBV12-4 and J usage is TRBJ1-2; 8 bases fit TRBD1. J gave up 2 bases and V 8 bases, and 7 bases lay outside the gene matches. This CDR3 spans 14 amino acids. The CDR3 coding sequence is TGTGCCAGCCTCAACAGGGACAGGAACTATGGCTACACCTTC. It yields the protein CASLNRDRNYGYTF.

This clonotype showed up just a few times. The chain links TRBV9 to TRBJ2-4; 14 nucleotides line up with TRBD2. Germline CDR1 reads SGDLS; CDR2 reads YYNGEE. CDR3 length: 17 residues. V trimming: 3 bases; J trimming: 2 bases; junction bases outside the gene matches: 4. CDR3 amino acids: CASSAGLAGETKNIQYF. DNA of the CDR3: TGTGCCAGCAGCGCGGGACTAGCGGGAGAAACCAAAAACATTCAGTACTTC.